Below are 23 T cell receptor beta chains sequenced from a single sample in a study of shared T cell receptors in the human thymus. Only in-frame clones appear in the TCRdb table, and some are missing; sequencing was by immunoSEQ multiplex PCR. The table has approximately 490,000 clones, 78% seen once; the top ten hold approximately 0.013%. These data were likewise used in another study, on human thymus T cells.

Sequenced sample: thymocytes. These receptors were collected from a boy under three years old with a congenital heart defect.

This clone was detected a few times. The chain joins TRBV6-6 to TRBJ2-7; D call uncertain. Trimming took 10 bases from V and 7 from J, leaving 14 bases between them. The CDR3 sequence is 11 residues long. CDR1 MNHNY and CDR2 SVGAGI come from the germline V gene (reference sequence). The CDR3 nucleotides are TGTGCCACCCAATACAAAACGGAGCAGTACTTC. Protein product: CATQYKTEQYF.

The chain combines TRBV14 with TRBJ2-7; possible D gene TRBD1, 6 bases. V gave up 2 bases and J gave up 5 bases, with 19 bases separating them. The CDR3 has 16 amino acids. Germline lookup yields CDR1 SGHDN and CDR2 FVKESK. This CDR3 reads CASSQLMSGRGHEQYF. CDR3 sequence (DNA): TGTGCCAGCAGCCAACTGATGTCCGGCAGGGGCCACGAGCAGTACTTC.

This rearrangement joins TRBV5-1 to TRBJ2-3, with TRBD2 matching over 10 bases. This CDR3 has 18 amino acids. Per the germline V gene, CDR1 is SGHRS and CDR2 is YFSETQ. V lost 4 bases and J lost 1; bases outside the gene matches: 12. Here the CDR3 reads CASSGTSGIGSGTDTQYF. The CDR3 DNA sequence: TGCGCCAGCAGCGGAACTAGCGGGATAGGCTCTGGCACAGATACGCAGTATTTT.

The chain is built from TRBV6-5 and TRBJ2-7, with D maybe TRBD1 (6 bases). The length of the CDR3 is 15 residues. Per the germline V gene, CDR1 is MNHEY and CDR2 is SVGAGI. The V end was cut by 6 bases, the J end by 3 bases, with 18 bases between. The CDR3 bases are TGTGCCAGCAGCCGGGATGCCGGGACACTCTACGAGCAGTACTTC. It specifies CASSRDAGTLYEQYF.

The rearrangement uses TRBV19 and TRBJ1-2; 10 bases match TRBD1. After removal of 10 bases from V and 5 bases from J, the junction contained 10 bases not matched to a gene. The CDR3 extends over 14 amino acids. Germline CDR1 and CDR2: LNHDA and SQIVND (reference sequence). DNA for the CDR3: TGTGCCACCACCCCGGACAGGGGGGGGTATGGCTACACCTTC. This encodes CATTPDRGGYGYTF.

The V call is TRBV9, the J call TRBJ2-7, with a weak D call TRBD1 (7 bases). Germline assignment: CDR1 SGDLS and CDR2 YYNGEE. CDR3 length: 15 residues. V was cut by 0 bases and J by 3 bases, with 13 bases left in between. The CDR3 protein is CASSVEEGAGYEQYF. The CDR3 DNA follows: TGTGCCAGCAGCGTAGAGGAGGGGGCGGGCTACGAGCAGTACTTC.

This clone was counted a few times. The rearrangement uses TRBV7-9 and TRBJ2-7; 7 positions agree with TRBD2. Germline CDR1 reads SEHNR; CDR2 reads FQNEAQ (reference sequence). CDR3 length: 16 residues. Losses at the gene ends were 4 bases for V and 0 bases for J; bases not matched to a gene: 9. The CDR3, as DNA: TGTGCCAGCAGCTCGGAAGCGGGAACGATCTCCTACGAGCAGTACTTC. This gives the protein CASSSEAGTISYEQYF.

In DNA, the CDR3 is TGTGCCAGCAGTTCCCAGGCTAACACTGAAGCTTTCTTT. Translated: CASSSQANTEAFF. The genes are TRBV27 and TRBJ1-1; D unresolved. Trimming removed 4 bases from V and 2 bases from J, with 8 bases in between. CDR1 and CDR2 from the germline V gene are MNHEY and SMNVEV (reference sequence). The CDR3 has 13 amino acids.

V gene TRBV9 combines with J gene TRBJ1-4, with TRBD1 matching over 9 bases. CDR1 is SGDLS and CDR2 is YYNGEE in the germline V gene. The ends lost 4 bases at V and 8 bases at J; junction bases unmatched: 15. This CDR3 contains 17 residues. CDR3 sequence (DNA): TGTGCCAGCAGCCCCGAGGGGGCGACAGGGGGAGAAGAAAAACTGTTTTTT. Translation gives CASSPEGATGGEEKLFF.

The chain combines TRBV27 with TRBJ1-4, with a possible D match to TRBD1 (6 bases). The CDR3 has 13 residues. Looked up from germline, CDR1 is MNHEY and CDR2 is SMNVEV (reference sequence). Between the trimmed V and J ends, which lost 4 bases and 8 bases, there was a span of 11 bases. CDR3 sequence: CASSSGAQEKLFF. The CDR3 region has the DNA TGTGCCAGCAGTTCAGGGGCGCAGGAAAAACTGTTTTTT.

V is TRBV6-6 and J is TRBJ1-3, with unresolved D. CDR3 length: 15 amino acids. Deletions cut 2 bases from V and 0 bases from J, with 8 bases between. Germline V gene sequence: CDR1 MNHNY, CDR2 SVGAGI (reference sequence). CDR3 DNA: TGTGCCAGCAGTTACAACGCACACTCTGGAAACACCATATATTTT. Translation gives CASSYNAHSGNTIYF.

CDR3 in amino acids: CASSDFQGVRNEKLFF. DNA for the CDR3: TGTGCCAGCAGTGATTTCCAGGGGGTTAGGAATGAAAAACTGTTTTTT. This chain links TRBV25-1 with TRBJ1-4; 7 bases fit TRBD1. The CDR3 is 16 amino acids. Germline V gene lookup returns CDR1 MGHDK and CDR2 SYGVNS. The ends lost 3 bases at V and 5 bases at J; junction bases unmatched: 9.

The chain employs TRBV5-4 and TRBJ2-7; 14 bases agree with TRBD2. The ends lost 6 bases at V and 5 bases at J; junction bases unmatched: 7. Per germline, CDR1 SGHNT and CDR2 YYREEE (reference sequence). This CDR3 has 15 amino acids. CDR3: CASNAGLAGAHEQYF. The CDR3 nucleotides are TGTGCCAGCAACGCGGGACTAGCGGGAGCCCACGAGCAGTACTTC.

This chain joins TRBV21-1 and TRBJ2-7; the D segment call TRBD2 is taken from the table without a DNA check. TRBV21-1 is marked as a pseudogene. This CDR3 region has 21 residues. The CDR3 region has the DNA TGTGCCAGCAGCAAAGTGGAAGGACGCCCTACTCGGCGGGAAATATTCTACGAGCAGTACTTC. It is translated as CASSKVEGRPTRREIFYEQYF.

This chain joins TRBV15 and TRBJ2-1, with 9 nucleotides matching TRBD2. Trimming took 3 bases from V and 6 from J; bases not matched to a gene: 12. The V gene's germline CDR1 is LNHNV and CDR2 YYDKDF (reference sequence). The CDR3 has 17 amino acids. In nucleotides, the CDR3 is TGTGCCACCAGCAGGGATGACAACGCGGGAGGGCCCAATGAGCAGTTCTTC. It translates to CATSRDDNAGGPNEQFF.

This chain uses TRBV28 with TRBJ2-2, with TRBD1 matching over 12 bases. This CDR3 has 18 residues. V shed 4 bases, J shed 6 bases, and the junction held 12 bases outside the gene matches. CDR1 and CDR2 from the germline V gene are MDHEN and SYDVKM. The CDR3 spells CASSSGSRDRGPPGELFF. In DNA, the CDR3 is TGTGCCAGCAGTTCCGGGTCCCGGGACAGGGGGCCCCCCGGGGAGCTGTTTTTT.

The CDR3 sequence: CASRGTGTGDQPQHF. As DNA, the CDR3 is TGTGCCAGCAGGGGGACCGGGACAGGGGATCAGCCCCAGCATTTT. V is TRBV25-1 and J is TRBJ1-5; 10 nucleotides align to TRBD1. CDR1 is MGHDK, CDR2 SYGVNS, per germline. CDR3 length: 15 amino acids. The V gene end was trimmed by 6 bases and the J gene end by 5 bases; junction bases not matched to a gene: 7.

V gene TRBV6-1 combines with J gene TRBJ2-7; tentative D call: TRBD2 (5 bases). Between the trimmed V and J ends, which lost 2 bases and 0 bases, there was a span of 14 bases. The germline gives CDR1 MNHNS, CDR2 SASEGT. The CDR3 consists of 16 residues. The chain's CDR3 is CASSEFRDPPSYEQYF. CDR3 sequence (DNA): TGTGCCAGCAGTGAATTCCGGGATCCCCCCTCCTACGAGCAGTACTTC.

This chain uses TRBV18 with TRBJ1-1; maybe TRBD1 (5 bases). Trimming stripped 3 bases from V and 3 bases from J, with 11 bases between. The length of the CDR3 is 14 residues. The germline V gene has CDR1 KGHSH and CDR2 LQKENI. For the CDR3, the DNA is TGTGCCAGCTCACCCCGGGGGGGGTACACTGAAGCTTTCTTT. Its protein is CASSPRGGYTEAFF.

The chain has TRBV7-9 and TRBJ1-1; 8 bases agree with TRBD1. CDR1 is SEHNR and CDR2 is FQNEAQ in the germline V gene (reference sequence). The CDR3 is 16 amino acids. With V trimmed by 4 bases and J by 1 base, 8 bases remained unmatched. The CDR3 region is CASSSETGVGNTEAFF. The CDR3 DNA follows: TGTGCCAGCAGCTCAGAGACAGGGGTAGGGAACACTGAAGCTTTCTTT.

The V call is TRBV10-2, the J call TRBJ1-1, with 8 bases that match TRBD1. CDR1 is WSHSY, CDR2 SAAADI, per germline. This CDR3 has 14 amino acids. The V segment lost 6 bases and the J segment 6 bases; nucleotides outside the gene matches: 9. CDR3 DNA: TGCGCCAGCAGGAGGACAGGGTTCAACGCTGAAGCTTTCTTT. Amino acid sequence: CASRRTGFNAEAFF.

Only one count was recorded for this clone. This chain connects TRBV15 to TRBJ1-2; 7 nucleotides align to TRBD1. Germline V gene sequence: CDR1 LNHNV, CDR2 YYDKDF (reference sequence). J gave up 5 bases and V 5 bases, and 14 bases lay outside the gene matches. The CDR3 sequence is 16 residues long. The CDR3 reads CATSGQMGQTSYGYTF. CDR3 in DNA: TGTGCCACCAGCGGGCAGATGGGACAGACCTCATATGGCTACACCTTC.

This clone was seen more than once but under ten times. The chain couples TRBV4-3 to TRBJ2-2; 8 bases line up with TRBD2. Germline CDR1 reads LGHNA; CDR2 reads YSLEER. Losses at the gene ends were 0 bases for V and 5 bases for J; bases not matched to a gene: 8. The CDR3 covers 17 residues. The CDR3 bases are TGCGCCAGCAGCCAAGACGGCGAGCGGGAGTGGACCGGGGAGCTGTTTTTT. This codes for CASSQDGEREWTGELFF.